This section outlines one TCR beta chain sequence together with its context. No cognate antigen has been identified for it. One base away there is no much larger clone; base qualities are not given. Trimming at the junction amounts to 1 base on V and 5 bases on J, and the germline ends lie 18 bases apart. Counted from cysteine to phenylalanine, this CDR3 has 16 amino acids. The retained sequence is limited to the CDR3, 48 bases, with the frame set at the first base. The germline V gene encodes CDR1 SGHRS and CDR2 YFSETQ. The data stem from a study of blood T cell repertoires in COVID-19 (dated by TCRdb to 2019 to 2021). For the wider study: Collaborator samples came from the United States, Italy and Spain and covered acute and convalescent phases of COVID-19. The prospective study material was composed of cDNA or gDNA derived from T cells, B-cell-depleted T cells, or PBMCs. Deeply sampled blood TCRbeta repertoires from subjects exposed to, actively infected with, or recovered from COVID-19 were included in the dataset. A freely available public database, intended as a resource for researchers studying the immune response to SARS-CoV-2, is where the repertoires were released. The samples were drawn from two sources: the first 160 participants of the ongoing ImmuneRACE study, and 1,200 or so subjects contributed by 6 global collaborators. A de-identified subject ID, COVID-19 status, age in years and sex were almost always included in the sample metadata. Where available, HLA class I and class II types were obtained from metadata supplied by the sample provider rather than from assay-based typing.

Study-wide conclusions, independent of this receptor: The amount of clinical and demographic metadata varied by source and participant and was provided uncurated.

TCRbeta CDR3 regions were amplified from genomic DNA by means of the immunoSEQ Assay, a bias-controlled multiplex PCR. In the source study's methods: The number of nucleated cells in each sample was estimated from the amplification of reference gene primers within the assay. Sequence reads were collapsed and filtered to measure the absolute abundance of every unique TCRbeta CDR3 rearrangement. For each sample, productive Simpson clonality was calculated as the square root of Simpson's diversity index over productive rearrangements. TCRdb took this table from immuneACCESS and kept in-frame rearrangements with V and J called. Such tables lack part of the clones; where checked against another copy, unresolved V genes explain under half of the gap, and the rest is unexplained. That table supplies the V and J calls and clone size; D and trimming were determined from the DNA. Present in this sample are around 27,000 clones, around 87% of which were seen just once. The ten most abundant clones make up 10% of the sample.

Each collaborating institution followed its own protocols to collect whole blood in K2EDTA tubes. Collaborator samples were shipped for TCRbeta analysis as frozen whole blood, isolated PBMCs, or DNA extracted from either sample type. Input material: peripheral blood. This clonotype was sampled from a man aged 60 to 69 with acute or convalescent COVID-19. The chain is made from TRBV5-1 and TRBJ1-2; no D segment can be confidently identified. The CDR3 region has the sequence CASSLSWIKDMYGYTF. The nucleotide sequence is TGCGCCAGCAGCTTGTCCTGGATCAAAGACATGTATGGCTACACCTTC.